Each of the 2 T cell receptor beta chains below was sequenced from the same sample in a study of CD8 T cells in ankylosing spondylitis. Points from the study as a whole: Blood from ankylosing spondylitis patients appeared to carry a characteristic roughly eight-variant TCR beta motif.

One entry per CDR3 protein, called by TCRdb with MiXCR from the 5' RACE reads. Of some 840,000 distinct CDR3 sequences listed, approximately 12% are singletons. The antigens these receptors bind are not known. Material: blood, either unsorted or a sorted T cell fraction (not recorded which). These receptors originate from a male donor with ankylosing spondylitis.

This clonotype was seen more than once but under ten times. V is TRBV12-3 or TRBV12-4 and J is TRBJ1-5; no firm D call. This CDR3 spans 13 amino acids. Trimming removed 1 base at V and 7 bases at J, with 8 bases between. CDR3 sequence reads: CASSLVPRQPQHF. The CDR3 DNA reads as TGTGCCAGCAGTTTAGTCCCCCGACAGCCCCAGCATTTT.

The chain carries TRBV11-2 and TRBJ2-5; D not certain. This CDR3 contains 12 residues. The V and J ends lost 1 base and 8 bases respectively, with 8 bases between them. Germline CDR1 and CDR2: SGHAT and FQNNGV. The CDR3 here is CASSLVIGTQYF. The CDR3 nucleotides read TGTGCCAGCAGCTTAGTTATCGGCACCCAGTACTTC.